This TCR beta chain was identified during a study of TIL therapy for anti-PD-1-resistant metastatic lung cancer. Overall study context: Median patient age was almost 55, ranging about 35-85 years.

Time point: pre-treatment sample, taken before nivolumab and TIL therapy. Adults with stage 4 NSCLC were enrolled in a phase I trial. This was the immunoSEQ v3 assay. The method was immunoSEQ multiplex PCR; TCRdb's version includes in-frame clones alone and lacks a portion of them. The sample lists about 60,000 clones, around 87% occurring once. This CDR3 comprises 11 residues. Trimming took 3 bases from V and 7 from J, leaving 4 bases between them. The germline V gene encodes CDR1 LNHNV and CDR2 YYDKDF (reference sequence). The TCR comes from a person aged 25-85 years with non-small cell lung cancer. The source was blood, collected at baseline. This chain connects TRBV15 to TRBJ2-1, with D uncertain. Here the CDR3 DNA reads TGTGCCACCAGCAGCCGGAATGAGCAGTTCTTC. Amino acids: CATSSRNEQFF. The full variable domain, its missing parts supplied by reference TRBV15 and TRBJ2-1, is DAMVIQNPRYQVTQFGKPVTLSCSQTLNHNVMYWYQQKSSQAPKLLFHYYDKDFNNEADTPDNFQSRRPNTSFCFLDIRSPGLGDTAMYLCATSSRNEQFFGPGTRLTVL.